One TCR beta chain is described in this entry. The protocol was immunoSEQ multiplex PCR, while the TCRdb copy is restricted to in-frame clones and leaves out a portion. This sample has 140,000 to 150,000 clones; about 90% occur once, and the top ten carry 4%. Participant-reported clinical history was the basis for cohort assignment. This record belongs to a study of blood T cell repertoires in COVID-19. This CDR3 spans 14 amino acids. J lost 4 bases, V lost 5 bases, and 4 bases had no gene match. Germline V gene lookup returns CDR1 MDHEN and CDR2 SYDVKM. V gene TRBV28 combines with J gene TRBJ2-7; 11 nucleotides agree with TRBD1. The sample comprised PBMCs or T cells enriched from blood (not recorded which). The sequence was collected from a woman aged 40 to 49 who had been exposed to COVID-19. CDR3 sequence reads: CASSRTGGKYEQYF. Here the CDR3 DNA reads TGTGCCAGCAGTCGGACAGGGGGCAAGTACGAGCAGTACTTC. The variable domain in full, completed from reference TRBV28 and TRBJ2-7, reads DVKVTQSSRYLVKRTGEKVFLECVQDMDHENMFWYRQDPGLGLRLIYFSYDVKMKEKGDIPEGYSVSREKKERFSLILESASTNQTSMYLCASSRTGGKYEQYFGPGTRLTVT.